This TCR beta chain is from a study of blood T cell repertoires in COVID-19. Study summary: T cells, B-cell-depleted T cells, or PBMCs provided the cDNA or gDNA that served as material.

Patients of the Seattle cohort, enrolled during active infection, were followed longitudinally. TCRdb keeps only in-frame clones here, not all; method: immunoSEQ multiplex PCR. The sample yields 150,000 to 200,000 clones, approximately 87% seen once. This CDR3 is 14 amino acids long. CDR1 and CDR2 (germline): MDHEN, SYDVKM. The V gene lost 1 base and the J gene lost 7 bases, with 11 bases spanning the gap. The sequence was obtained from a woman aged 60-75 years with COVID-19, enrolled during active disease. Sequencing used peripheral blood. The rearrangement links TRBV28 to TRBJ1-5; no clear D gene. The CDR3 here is CASSLSPGGQPQHF. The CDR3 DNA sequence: TGTGCCAGCAGTTTATCCCCCGGCGGACAGCCCCAGCATTTT.